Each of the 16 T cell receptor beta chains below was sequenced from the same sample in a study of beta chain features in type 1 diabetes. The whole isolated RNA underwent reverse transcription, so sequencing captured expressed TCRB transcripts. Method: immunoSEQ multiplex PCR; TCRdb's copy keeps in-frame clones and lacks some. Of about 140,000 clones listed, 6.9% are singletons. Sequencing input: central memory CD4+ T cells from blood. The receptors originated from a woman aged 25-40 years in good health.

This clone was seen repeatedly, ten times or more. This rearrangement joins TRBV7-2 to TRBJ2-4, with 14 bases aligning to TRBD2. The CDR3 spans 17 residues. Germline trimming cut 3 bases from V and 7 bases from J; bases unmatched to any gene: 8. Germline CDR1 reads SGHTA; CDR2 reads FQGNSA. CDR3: CASSFETSGRAGNIQYF. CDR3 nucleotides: TGTGCCAGCAGCTTCGAGACTAGCGGGAGGGCCGGGAACATTCAGTACTTC.

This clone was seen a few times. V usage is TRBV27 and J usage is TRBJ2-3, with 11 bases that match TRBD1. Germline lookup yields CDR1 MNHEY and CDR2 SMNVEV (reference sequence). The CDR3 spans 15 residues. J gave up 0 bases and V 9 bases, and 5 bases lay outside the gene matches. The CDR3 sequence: CASRDRGFSTDTQYF. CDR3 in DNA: TGTGCCAGTCGGGACAGGGGGTTTAGCACAGATACGCAGTATTTT.

The CDR3 coding sequence is TGTGCCAGCAGCGTAGCTGGACTAGACACAGATACGCAGTATTTT. It encodes CASSVAGLDTDTQYF. The chain links TRBV7-3 to TRBJ2-3; 7 bases fit TRBD2. Germline CDR1 reads SGHTA; CDR2 reads FQGTGA. With 5 bases clipped from V and 2 bases from J, the junction kept 7 bases outside the gene matches. The CDR3 sequence is 15 residues long.

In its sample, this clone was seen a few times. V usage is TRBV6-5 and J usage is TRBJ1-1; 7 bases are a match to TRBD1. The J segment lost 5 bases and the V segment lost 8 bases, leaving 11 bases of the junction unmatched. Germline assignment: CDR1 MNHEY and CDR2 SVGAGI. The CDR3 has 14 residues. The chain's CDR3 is CASEPTGVRTEAFF. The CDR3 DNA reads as TGTGCCAGCGAGCCAACAGGGGTGAGAACTGAAGCTTTCTTT.

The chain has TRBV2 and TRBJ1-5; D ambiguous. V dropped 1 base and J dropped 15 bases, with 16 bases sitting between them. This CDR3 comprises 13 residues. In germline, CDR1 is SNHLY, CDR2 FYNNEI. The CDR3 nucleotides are TGTGCCAGCAGTGAAGTCTCGGGAACCCGAGGGCATTTT. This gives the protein CASSEVSGTRGHF.

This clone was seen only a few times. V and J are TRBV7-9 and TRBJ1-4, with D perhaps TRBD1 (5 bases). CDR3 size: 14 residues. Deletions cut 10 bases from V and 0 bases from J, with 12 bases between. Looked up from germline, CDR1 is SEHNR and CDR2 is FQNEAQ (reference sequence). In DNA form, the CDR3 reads TGTGCCACCCAGAGGACATCAACTAATGAAAAACTGTTTTTT. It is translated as CATQRTSTNEKLFF.

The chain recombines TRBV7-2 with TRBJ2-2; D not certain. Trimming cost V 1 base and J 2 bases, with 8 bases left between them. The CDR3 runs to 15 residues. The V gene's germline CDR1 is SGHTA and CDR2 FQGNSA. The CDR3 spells CASSLVSYNTGELFF. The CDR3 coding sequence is TGTGCCAGCAGCTTAGTATCCTACAACACCGGGGAGCTGTTTTTT.

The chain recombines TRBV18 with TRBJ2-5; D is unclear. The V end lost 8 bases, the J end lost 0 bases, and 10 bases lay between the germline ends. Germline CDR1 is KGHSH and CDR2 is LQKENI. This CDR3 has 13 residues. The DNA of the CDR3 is TGTGCCAGCGGGCCGGCGAACCAAGAGACCCAGTACTTC. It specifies CASGPANQETQYF.

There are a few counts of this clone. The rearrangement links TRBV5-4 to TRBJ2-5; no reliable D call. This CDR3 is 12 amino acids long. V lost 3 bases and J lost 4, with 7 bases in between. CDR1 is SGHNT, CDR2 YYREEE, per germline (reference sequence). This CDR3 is CASSWPRETQYF. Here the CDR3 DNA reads TGTGCCAGCAGCTGGCCCAGAGAGACCCAGTACTTC.

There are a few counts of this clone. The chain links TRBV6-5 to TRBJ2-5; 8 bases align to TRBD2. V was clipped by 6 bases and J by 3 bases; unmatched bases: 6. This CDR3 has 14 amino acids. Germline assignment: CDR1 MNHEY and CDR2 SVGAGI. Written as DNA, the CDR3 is TGTGCCAGCAGCTCCGGGAGGGGGGAAGAGACCCAGTACTTC. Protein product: CASSSGRGEETQYF.

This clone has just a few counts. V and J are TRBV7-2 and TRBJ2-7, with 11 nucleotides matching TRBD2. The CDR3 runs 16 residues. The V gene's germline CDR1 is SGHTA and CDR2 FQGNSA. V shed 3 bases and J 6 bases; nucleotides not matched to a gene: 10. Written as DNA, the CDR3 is TGTGCCAGCAGCTTCATACAACTAGCGGGGGTTTCCGAGCAGTACTTC. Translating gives CASSFIQLAGVSEQYF.

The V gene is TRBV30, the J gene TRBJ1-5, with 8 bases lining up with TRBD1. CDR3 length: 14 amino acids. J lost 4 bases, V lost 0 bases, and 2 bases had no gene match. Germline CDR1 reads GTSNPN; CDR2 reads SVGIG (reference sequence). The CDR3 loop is CAWSVTGGNQPQHF. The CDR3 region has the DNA TGTGCCTGGAGTGTCACAGGGGGGAATCAGCCCCAGCATTTT.

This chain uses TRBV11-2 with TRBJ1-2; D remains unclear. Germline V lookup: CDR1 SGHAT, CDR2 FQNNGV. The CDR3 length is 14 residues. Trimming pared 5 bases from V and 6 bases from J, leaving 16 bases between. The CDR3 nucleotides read TGTGCCAGCAGCCCTAACAGTGGCCCCGATGGCTACACCTTC. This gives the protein CASSPNSGPDGYTF.

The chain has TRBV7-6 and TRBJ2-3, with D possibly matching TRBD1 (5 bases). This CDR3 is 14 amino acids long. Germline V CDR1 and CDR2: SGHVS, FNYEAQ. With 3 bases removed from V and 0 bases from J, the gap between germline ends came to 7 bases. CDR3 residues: CASSLGPSTDTQYF. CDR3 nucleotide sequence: TGTGCCAGCAGCTTGGGGCCCAGCACAGATACGCAGTATTTT.

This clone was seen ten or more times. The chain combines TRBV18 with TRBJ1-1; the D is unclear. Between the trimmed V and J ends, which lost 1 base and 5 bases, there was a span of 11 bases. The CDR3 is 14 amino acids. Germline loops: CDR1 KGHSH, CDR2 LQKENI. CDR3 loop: CASSPQGGHTEAFF. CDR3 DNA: TGTGCCAGCTCACCACAGGGAGGTCATACTGAAGCTTTCTTT. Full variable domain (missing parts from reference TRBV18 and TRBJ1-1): NAGVMQNPRHLVRRRGQEARLRCSPMKGHSHVYWYRQLPEEGLKFMVYLQKENIIDESGMPKERFSAEFPKEGPSILRIQQVVRGDSAAYFCASSPQGGHTEAFFGQGTRLTVV.

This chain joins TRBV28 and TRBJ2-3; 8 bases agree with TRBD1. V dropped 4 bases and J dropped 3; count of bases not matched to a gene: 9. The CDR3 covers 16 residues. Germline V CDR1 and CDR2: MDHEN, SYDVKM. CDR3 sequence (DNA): TGTGCCAGCAGTTCCCCCCGGACAGGGACAACAGATACGCAGTATTTT. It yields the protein CASSSPRTGTTDTQYF.